This T cell receptor (beta chain) was identified during a study of blood T cell repertoires in COVID-19. TCRdb's table, derived via immunoSEQ multiplex PCR, lists solely in-frame clones and lacks some. This table has around 110,000 clones, 80% to 90% appearing once. The CDR3 totals 16 residues. The germline gives CDR1 LNHDA, CDR2 SQIVND (reference sequence). V was clipped by 4 bases and J by 1 base, with 14 bases between them. The sequencing input was peripheral blood. The receptor comes from a man in his forties or fifties with acute or convalescent COVID-19. V is TRBV19 and J is TRBJ1-5; D is possibly TRBD1 (5 bases). CDR3 sequence (DNA): TGTGCCAGTAGTACCTTCTCGGGACTCAGCAATCAGCCCCAGCATTTT. It is translated as CASSTFSGLSNQPQHF.